The clone carrying this T cell receptor (beta chain) was counted at least ten times. This specimen belongs to a study of T-cell reconstitution after alpha-beta-depleted transplantation in children. Germline CDR1 is LGHNA and CDR2 is YSLEER. Germline trimming cut 0 bases from V and 3 bases from J; bases unmatched to any gene: 8. There are 18 residues in the CDR3. Preparation of the TCRbeta library was carried out with unique molecular identifiers. MiXCR, applied by TCRdb to the PCR reads, yields one record per CDR3 protein. The sample comprises 490,000 or so distinct CDR3 sequences, approximately 13% of which are singletons, and less than 6.5% rests with the top ten.

The sample here was PBMCs from the stem cell graft donor, taken from the stem cell graft. The TCR was taken from a human donor who donated a stem cell graft to a child with combined immunodeficiency. J is TRBJ2-2 and V is TRBV4-3, with 9 bases identical to TRBD2. The CDR3 region is CASSQEASGRTYTGELFF. The CDR3 DNA sequence: TGCGCCAGCAGCCAAGAGGCGAGCGGGAGGACCTACACCGGGGAGCTGTTTTTT.